Reported below is one TCR beta chain. Its antigen is not identified. Uncontrolled infection, other autoimmune disease, pregnancy or lactation disqualified patients from enrolment. Clinical symptoms, serum thyroxine and TRAb, thyroid ultrasound and orbital computed tomography were used for the diagnoses. This sample is part of a study of T cells in Graves' hyperthyroidism and ophthalmopathy. The CDR3 extends over 17 amino acids. Per the germline V gene, CDR1 is SGHTA and CDR2 is FQGNSA. Trimming removed 1 base at V and 5 bases at J, with 20 bases between. Study-level results: The model made its ophthalmopathy prediction, and onset followed a median roughly 6.5 months later. In the blood, most expanded thyroid clonotypes above 0.001 appeared as well.

TCR beta CDR3 regions were amplified from RNA. First-round RT-PCR of the TCR CDR3 relied on the HTBI primer set. MiXCR, run by TCRdb on the multiplex PCR reads, gives a single entry per CDR3 protein. The sample contains 600,000 to 800,000 distinct CDR3 sequences, 35% of which appear only once. This clonotype originated in a woman aged 40 to 50 with Graves' hyperthyroidism. This chain connects TRBV7-2 to TRBJ2-5, with D perhaps TRBD1 or TRBD2 (6 bases each). Sample: blood. DNA for the CDR3: TGTGCCAGCAGCTTAGAGGGGGGCAGGGGCCGTCAGGAGACCCAGTACTTC. It specifies CASSLEGGRGRQETQYF.